A selection of T cell receptor beta chains follows, all from one sample in a study of T cell responses to AZD1222 COVID-19 vaccine. The assay was immunoSEQ multiplex PCR, and TCRdb's table has in-frame clones only and misses some. The sample records fewer than 120,000 clones, about 94% being singletons. The sample consisted of peripheral blood, taken 28 days after the second AZD1222 dose. Receptors originate from an adult who received the AZD1222 COVID-19 vaccine. Both conserved end residues are part of each CDR3. Fields, in order: J gene, V gene, clone size, D gene, CDR3 DNA, CDR3 protein. D genes are given only for firm matches. Clone size, where shown, is once, few, many, or a class for clones that have expanded.

TRBJ2-1 TRBV19 - - TGTGCCAGTAGTATCTACAATGAGCAGTTCTTC CASSIYNEQFF
TRBJ1-1 TRBV23-1 - TRBD1 TGCGCCAGCAGTCAATTTTCACAACTTCAGGGGGCCACTGAAGCTTTCTTT CASSQFSQLQGATEAFF
TRBJ2-7 TRBV29-1 - TRBD1 TGCAGCGTGGCCGGGACAGGGGCCTCCTACGAGCAGTACTTC CSVAGTGASYEQYF
TRBJ2-3 TRBV23-1 - TRBD2 TGCGCCAGCAGTCACGTGGGACTAGCGGTTCCCTTTTCCCCGGCGCAGTATTTT CASSHVGLAVPFSPAQYF
TRBJ2-1 TRBV5-4 - - TGTGCCAGCAGCTTGGGAGGGAGTACCGACAATGAGCAGTTCTTC CASSLGGSTDNEQFF
TRBJ2-7 TRBV14 - - TGTGCCAGCAGCCCAATTCATACCTACGAGCAGTACTTC CASSPIHTYEQYF
TRBJ2-1 TRBV29-1 - - TGCAGCGTTGCCAGGGGAAATGAGCAGTTCTTC CSVARGNEQFF
TRBJ1-6 TRBV3-1/TRBV3-2 - TRBD1 TGTGCCAGCAGCCAAGTGGAGACAGGGGGTAATTCACCCCTCCACTTT CASSQVETGGNSPLHF
TRBJ2-3 TRBV4-1 - TRBD2 TGCGCCAGCAGCCTCCCAGGACTAGCGGGTTTCACAGATACGCAGTATTTT CASSLPGLAGFTDTQYF
TRBJ1-6 TRBV27 - - TGTGCCAGCAGTGAAGAGATAGGCTCCTATAATTCACCCCTCCACTTT CASSEEIGSYNSPLHF
TRBJ1-2 TRBV23-1 - - TGCGCCAGCAGTCAATCGTGGACAAGAGGGAATGGCTACACCTTC CASSQSWTRGNGYTF
TRBJ1-1 TRBV9 - - TGTGCCAGCAGCGCAAGACAGCGGTCCACTGAAGCTTTCTTT CASSARQRSTEAFF
TRBJ1-5 TRBV2 - - TGTGCCAGCAGTGAGGGGGAGCGCAATCAGCCCCAGCATTTT CASSEGERNQPQHF
TRBJ1-5 TRBV7-2 - - TGTGCCAGCACCGGCGTAACCCAGGGGCATCAGCCCCAGCATTTT CASTGVTQGHQPQHF
TRBJ1-5 TRBV3-1/TRBV3-2 - - TGTGCCAGCAGCCAAGATCCGACGGTCAATCAGCCCCAGCATTTT CASSQDPTVNQPQHF
TRBJ1-4 TRBV6-5 - TRBD1 TGTGCCAGCAGTTACTCGAACCAACAGGGGGATGAAAAACTGTTTTTT CASSYSNQQGDEKLFF
TRBJ1-2 TRBV5-6 - - TGTGCCAGCAGCTTAGTTGCACTGACTAACTATGGCTACACCTTC CASSLVALTNYGYTF
TRBJ1-2 TRBV11-2 - - TGTGCCAGCAGCCCGGTTCAGGCTGGGCAGGGCTACACCTTC CASSPVQAGQGYTF
TRBJ1-2 TRBV5-4 - TRBD1 TGTGCCAGCAGCTTGGCCGTCAGGGGACAGTTAGCTAACTATGGCTACACCTTC CASSLAVRGQLANYGYTF
TRBJ1-2 TRBV7-9 - TRBD1 TGTGCCAGCAGCCTACAGGGGGCGCTAGGCTACACCTTC CASSLQGALGYTF
TRBJ1-2 TRBV7-9 - - TGTGCCAGCAGCTTTGATCACAGCAGCTATGGCTACACCTTC CASSFDHSSYGYTF
TRBJ2-3 TRBV5-1 once - TGCGCCAGCAGATTGAGGCAGGCCACAGATACGCAGTATTTT CASRLRQATDTQYF
TRBJ2-5 TRBV7-9 - - TGTGCCACCTCAGAGACCCAGTACTTC CATSETQYF
TRBJ2-5 TRBV11-1 - - TGTGCCAGCAGCCTTCGGCAATTGGAGACCCAGTACTTC CASSLRQLETQYF
TRBJ1-5 TRBV27 - - TGTGCCAGCAGTTTGGACGTCAATCAGCCCCAGCATTTT CASSLDVNQPQHF
TRBJ1-5 TRBV7-2 - - TGTGCCAGCAGCTTAGTGGTTTTTCAGCCCCAGCATTTT CASSLVVFQPQHF
TRBJ1-5 TRBV6-1 - - TGTGCCAGCAGTGAGAAAGGGCATAGCAATCAGCCCCAGCATTTT CASSEKGHSNQPQHF
TRBJ1-2 TRBV28 - - TGTGCCAGCAGTTTATTCGGGGGCAATGGCTACACCTTC CASSLFGGNGYTF
TRBJ2-7 TRBV30 - - TGTGCCTGGAGCGGATGGGACAAAACATACGAGCAGTACTTC CAWSGWDKTYEQYF
TRBJ1-3 TRBV6-5 - - TGTGCCAGCATTGCAGATTTCTCTGGAAACACCATATATTTT CASIADFSGNTIYF
TRBJ2-1 TRBV19 - TRBD2 TGTGCCAGTAGGGGACTAGCGGAGACTTACAATGAGCAGTTCTTC CASRGLAETYNEQFF
TRBJ2-7 TRBV7-2 - - TGTGCCAGCAGCTTAGACCCGGGACAATGGTACGAGCAGTACTTC CASSLDPGQWYEQYF
TRBJ1-2 TRBV27 - TRBD1 TGTGCCAGCAGCAATATAGGACAGGGCTATGGCTACACCTTC CASSNIGQGYGYTF
TRBJ1-2 TRBV5-8 - TRBD1 TGTGCCAGCAGTAGAAACAGGGGATCTTATGGCTACACCTTC CASSRNRGSYGYTF
TRBJ1-2 TRBV28 once - TGTGCCACCAGGGGCCGGGACACAAAGTTTTGGGGCTACACCTTC CATRGRDTKFWGYTF
TRBJ2-3 TRBV18 - - TGTGCCAGCTCACGAGCAGTCCGGGATACGCAGTATTTT CASSRAVRDTQYF
TRBJ1-3 TRBV12-5 - - TGTGCTAGTGGGCAGCCCAGAGACTCGTCTGGAAACACCATATATTTT CASGQPRDSSGNTIYF
TRBJ2-7 TRBV2 - TRBD2 TGTGCCAGCAGTAAACTAGCGGTAGCCTACGAGCAGTACTTC CASSKLAVAYEQYF
TRBJ1-2 TRBV4-1 - - TGCGCCAGCAGCTTACCCGGGGCCAATGGCTACACCTTC CASSLPGANGYTF
TRBJ1-2 TRBV19 - TRBD1 TGTGCCAGTAGTGGCGGGATGGGACAGGGGGCCCCGACGGGCTATGGCTACACCTTC CASSGGMGQGAPTGYGYTF
TRBJ1-4 TRBV7-9 - - TGTGCCAGCAGCCCCTGGGGTGAGGGCCCCCTTGATGAAAAACTGTTTTTT CASSPWGEGPLDEKLFF
TRBJ1-1 TRBV12-3/TRBV12-4 - - TGTGCCACCACCGCCGGAATGAACACTGAAGCTTTCTTT CATTAGMNTEAFF
TRBJ2-7 TRBV10-2 - - TGCGCCAGCCGTGATACTGGTGGGCCCTACGAGCAGTACTTC CASRDTGGPYEQYF
TRBJ1-1 TRBV18 - - TGTGCCAGCTTGCACCAAGGGGGTCCCACTGAAGCTTTCTTT CASLHQGGPTEAFF
TRBJ1-1 TRBV19 once - TGTGCCAGTAAGAACACTGAAGCTTTCTTT CASKNTEAFF
TRBJ2-2 TRBV2 - - TGTGCCAGCAGTAGGTCTAGTTTAAACACCGGGGAGCTGTTTTTT CASSRSSLNTGELFF
TRBJ2-5 TRBV18 once - TGTGCCAGCTCACCAGGTCAGACCTACCAAGAGACCCAGTACTTC CASSPGQTYQETQYF
TRBJ1-2 TRBV29-1 - - TGCAGCGTTCTTCATAGGGCGGACTATGGCTACACCTTC CSVLHRADYGYTF
TRBJ1-5 TRBV6-6 - - TGTGCCAGCAGTCAACGCCGACCTTTGTATAGCAATCAGCCCCAGCATTTT CASSQRRPLYSNQPQHF
TRBJ1-2 TRBV6-4 - - TGTGCCAGCAGTTCAAGGGAAAGGCGGGATGGCTACACCTTC CASSSRERRDGYTF
TRBJ2-7 TRBV6-5 - - TGTGCCAGCAAGTATACACTAGCAATTGAAGAGCAGTACTTC CASKYTLAIEEQYF
TRBJ1-2 TRBV7-5 - - TGTGTCAGAAGCTTAGCGGGGACGAGAAACCGACTAGTTGTGCATGGCTACACCTTC CVRSLAGTRNRLVVHGYTF
TRBJ1-2 TRBV7-9 - - TGTGCCAGCAGCTTAGGCTGGACGTCGGCTAACTATGGCTACACCTTC CASSLGWTSANYGYTF